Presented here are 18 T cell receptor beta chains from one specimen sequenced in a study of T-cell reconstitution after alpha-beta-depleted transplantation in children. Unique molecular identifiers tagged the TCRbeta library. TCRdb recomputed calls from the PCR reads with MiXCR, one row per CDR3 protein. The profile shows roughly 100,000 distinct CDR3 sequences, 7.5% to 9.5% of them singletons. The sequenced sample was PBMCs, obtained before TCRalphabeta/CD19-depleted stem cell transplant. The receptors were sampled from a boy aged 2 to 10 with acute lymphoblastic leukemia, due to receive a stem cell transplant.

This clonotype showed up just a few times. The gene calls are TRBV7-2 and TRBJ1-1, with a possible D match to TRBD1 (5 bases). The germline V and J ends were trimmed by 1 base and 3 bases, with 9 bases remaining between them. Germline CDR1 and CDR2: SGHTA and FQGNSA. This CDR3 is 14 amino acids long. The CDR3 DNA reads TGTGCCAGCAGCTTAGTGGGGGGGGACACTGAAGCTTTCTTT. Its translation: CASSLVGGDTEAFF.

In regard to this clonotype: A read error may explain this, as a much larger clone is one base away. A read error is likely, as this CDR3 ends without the conserved phenylalanine or tryptophan. The chain uses TRBV7-2 and TRBJ2-1; perhaps TRBD2 as D (5 bases). V was trimmed by 4 bases and J by 5 bases, leaving 9 bases between them. The CDR3 is 13 amino acids. Per the germline V gene, CDR1 is SGHTA and CDR2 is FQGNSA. The CDR3 nucleotides read TGTGCCAGCAGCTGGCGGGCCCACAATGAGCAGTTCTTA. Protein sequence: CASSWRAHNEQFL.

This clonotype was recorded a few times. The V call is TRBV11-1, the J call TRBJ2-6; 8 bases are a match to TRBD1. The CDR3 has 18 amino acids. The trim removed 2 bases at V and 1 base at J, leaving 7 bases unmatched. Per germline, CDR1 SGHAT and CDR2 FQDESV (reference sequence). The CDR3 sequence: CASSLQQGAGSGANVLTF. CDR3 nucleotides: TGTGCCAGCAGCTTACAGCAGGGGGCCGGTTCTGGGGCCAACGTCCTGACTTTC.

The rearrangement uses TRBV18 and TRBJ2-2; the D is unclear. The CDR3 is made up of 14 amino acids. Germline lookup yields CDR1 KGHSH and CDR2 LQKENI. V lost 0 bases to trimming and J lost 3 bases, with 5 bases between them. The CDR3, as DNA: TGTGCCAGCTCACCACCCCTGCACACCGGGGAGCTGTTTTTT. Protein: CASSPPLHTGELFF.

This clonotype was detected only a few times. This chain links TRBV4-1 with TRBJ2-5; TRBD1 agrees at 9 bases. This CDR3 has 16 amino acids. Germline values: CDR1 MGHRA, CDR2 YSYEKL. The V and J ends lost 2 bases and 5 bases, in that order; junction bases with no gene match: 9. CDR3 in DNA: TGCGCCAGCAGCCAAAGCCGGACAGGGGTGAAGGAGACCCAGTACTTC. Translated, it gives CASSQSRTGVKETQYF.

Many counts were recorded for this clonotype. The chain joins TRBV29-1 to TRBJ1-2; 8 nucleotides align to TRBD1. CDR3 size: 13 residues. CDR1 and CDR2 from the germline V gene are SQVTM and ANQGSEA. The ends lost 3 bases at V and 4 bases at J; junction bases unmatched: 4. The CDR3 region has the DNA TGCAGCGTTGAGGCAGGGGGCCCCTATGGCTACACCTTC. Its protein product is CSVEAGGPYGYTF.

Written as DNA, the CDR3 is TGTGCCAGCAGCTTAGTAATCACAGATACGCAGTATTTT. Its translation: CASSLVITDTQYF. V and J are TRBV7-9 and TRBJ2-3; D is unclear. Trimming cost V 1 base and J 2 bases, with 4 bases left between them. CDR1 and CDR2 from the germline V gene are SEHNR and FQNEAQ (reference sequence). The CDR3 consists of 13 residues.

This clonotype has a count of ten or more. The chain couples TRBV27 to TRBJ1-6; the D is unclear. The CDR3 sequence is 15 residues long. V gave up 5 bases and J gave up 8 bases, with 16 bases separating them. CDR1 MNHEY and CDR2 SMNVEV come from the germline V gene (reference sequence). CDR3 protein: CASSPPGRFDSPLHF. Here the CDR3 DNA reads TGTGCCAGCAGTCCTCCCGGGCGTTTCGATTCACCCCTCCACTTT.

Only a few counts were recorded for this clonotype. The rearrangement joins TRBV6-5 to TRBJ1-2; D gene uncertain. V lost 2 bases and J 4 bases, leaving 11 bases between the germline ends. Germline CDR1 MNHEY, CDR2 SVGAGI. CDR3 length: 14 residues. CDR3 loop: CASSYGRHRYGYTF. CDR3 coding DNA: TGTGCCAGCAGTTACGGGAGACACCGCTATGGCTACACCTTC.

This clonotype appeared many times. The chain links TRBV28 to TRBJ2-3; D is ambiguous. V lost 8 bases and J lost 10, with 22 bases in between. From germline, CDR1 is MDHEN and CDR2 SYDVKM. The CDR3 length is 14 residues. The CDR3 loop reads CASSRFNVARAQYF. In nucleotides, the CDR3 is TGTGCCAGCTCCCGGTTCAATGTGGCTCGGGCGCAGTATTTT.

This clonotype was detected only a few times. The chain links TRBV6-5 to TRBJ1-5; D might be TRBD1 (6 bases). The V and J ends lost 3 bases and 1 base respectively, with 13 bases between them. The CDR3 has 16 amino acids. Germline assignment: CDR1 MNHEY and CDR2 SVGAGI. The CDR3 spells CASSYTGRGSNQPQHF. DNA for the CDR3: TGTGCCAGCAGTTATACGGGCAGGGGCAGCAATCAGCCCCAGCATTTT.

This clonotype was seen many times. The chain carries TRBV6-4 and TRBJ2-2; a weak D match, TRBD2 (6 bases). V lost 2 bases to trimming and J lost 3 bases, with 7 bases between them. The CDR3 has 14 amino acids. The germline V gene encodes CDR1 MRHNA and CDR2 SNTAGT. The CDR3 protein is CASSDGGDTGELFF. The CDR3 DNA sequence: TGTGCCAGCAGTGACGGAGGGGACACCGGGGAGCTGTTTTTT.

This chain connects TRBV7-3 to TRBJ2-2; D is unclear. The V and J ends lost 3 bases and 1 base respectively, with 12 bases between them. The germline CDR1 and CDR2 sequences are SGHTA and FQGTGA. CDR3 length equals 16 residues. The CDR3 region is CASSFPDGGNTGELFF. The CDR3 DNA sequence: TGTGCCAGCAGCTTCCCCGATGGCGGGAACACCGGGGAGCTGTTTTTT. Full variable domain (rest looked up from reference TRBV7-3 and TRBJ2-2): GAGVSQTPSNKVTEKGKYVELRCDPISGHTALYWYRQSLGQGPEFLIYFQGTGAADDSGLPNDRFFAVRPEGSVSTLKIQRTERGDSAVYLCASSFPDGGNTGELFFGEGSRLTVL.

In its sample, this clonotype was seen many times. The chain links TRBV7-2 to TRBJ1-2, with 8 bases fitting TRBD1. This CDR3 region has 16 residues. The V gene's germline CDR1 is SGHTA and CDR2 FQGNSA. V shed 5 bases and J 8 bases; nucleotides not matched to a gene: 16. The CDR3 sequence is CASSPRGEGQATGYTF. Here the CDR3 DNA reads TGTGCCAGCAGCCCTAGGGGGGAGGGACAGGCTACAGGCTACACCTTC.

This clonotype was picked up many times. The V and J genes are TRBV7-8 and TRBJ2-7; 8 nucleotides match TRBD1. After removal of 1 base from V and 3 bases from J, the junction contained 5 bases not matched to a gene. The CDR3 length is 15 residues. Germline V gives CDR1 SGHVS, CDR2 FQNEAQ. The CDR3 here is CASSLGGTGSYEQYF. The CDR3 coding sequence is TGTGCCAGCAGCTTAGGAGGGACAGGTAGCTACGAGCAGTACTTC.

This clonotype has more than one count but fewer than ten. The V call is TRBV20-1, the J call TRBJ1-1; 12 positions agree with TRBD1. V was clipped by 2 bases and J by 5 bases; unmatched bases: 9. This CDR3 is 16 amino acids long. Germline CDR1 is DFQATT and CDR2 is SNEGSKA (reference sequence). In nucleotides, the CDR3 is TGCAGTGCTAGACCCGGGACAGGGGGCGTCGGGACTGAAGCTTTCTTT. Translated, it gives CSARPGTGGVGTEAFF.

In its sample, this clonotype was seen a few times. CDR3 region: CASSYVWTSGGVNTGELFF. The CDR3 DNA reads TGTGCCAGCAGTTACGTCTGGACTAGCGGGGGGGTAAACACCGGGGAGCTGTTTTTT. V is TRBV6-5 and J is TRBJ2-2, with 15 bases that match TRBD2. The germline V gene has CDR1 MNHEY and CDR2 SVGAGI. Unmatched junction bases numbered 6, after V lost 2 bases and J lost 2 bases. The CDR3 extends over 19 amino acids.

This clonotype appeared many times. CDR3 amino acids: CASSVAGGPTYEQYF. CDR3 nucleotides: TGTGCCAGCAGTGTCGCGGGGGGGCCTACCTACGAGCAGTACTTC. The chain has TRBV12-3 or TRBV12-4 and TRBJ2-7, with TRBD2 identical over 9 bases. Germline trimming cut 5 bases from V and 2 bases from J; bases unmatched to any gene: 7. The CDR3 runs 15 residues.